This T cell receptor beta chain was sequenced for a study of T cell repertoires in ileal Crohn's disease. General observations from the study: Clonal expansions were more frequent in active smokers than non-smokers at surgery. High-frequency clones were more common in sorted CD8 than CD4 cells.

On this clone itself: As yet, its antigen is unknown.

Time point meaning: inflamed ileum from the surgical specimen. The table came from immunoSEQ multiplex PCR; TCRdb's copy has only in-frame clones and leaves some out. The sample yields fewer than 20,000 clones, about 92% seen once. The V gene's germline CDR1 is SGHNT and CDR2 YENEEA. Between the trimmed V and J ends, which lost 4 bases and 3 bases, there was a span of 9 bases. This CDR3 region has 13 residues. Sequencing used ileal tissue. The receptor was isolated from an adult with Crohn's disease. V is TRBV11-3 and J is TRBJ1-1; TRBD1 is a possible D gene (5 bases). The DNA for the CDR3 is TGTGCCAGCAGCTCATCAGGGTACACTGAAGCTTTCTTT. Translation gives CASSSSGYTEAFF. Drawing the rest from reference TRBV11-3 and TRBJ1-1, the complete variable domain is EAGVVQSPRYKIIEKKQPVAFWCNPISGHNTLYWYLQNLGQGPELLIRYENEEAVDDSQLPKDRFSAERLKGVDSTLKIQPAELGDSAVYLCASSSSGYTEAFFGQGTRLTVV.